The TCR beta chain under discussion was sequenced for a study of Ad26.COV2.S vaccination and SARS-CoV-2 variants. Across the study: Intramuscular Ad26.COV2.S doses were given once or twice, 56 days apart.

Treatment of the sample: 15 to 20 received Ad26.COV2.S at low or high dose, single or two shots; about five received placebo; per-sample allocation not given. At day 63 after the first vaccine or placebo injection, samples were drawn. The vaccine antigen was prefusion-stabilized Wuhan SARS-CoV-2 spike. As for this clone: As yet, its antigen is unknown.

Here immunoSEQ multiplex PCR was the method, and the copy in TCRdb shows in-frame clones only, minus some. The table includes about 480,000 clones, around 90% detected once. Study-level findings and limits: Analyses of TCR breadth and depth may have underestimated total T cell responses.

Germline loops: CDR1 LGHDT, CDR2 YNNKEL (reference sequence). V was clipped by 8 bases and J by 4 bases; unmatched bases: 6. The CDR3 runs to 15 residues. The sequence derives from a person aged 18 to 65 who received the Ad26.COV2.S COVID-19 vaccine or a placebo. V and J are TRBV3-1 (or the pseudogene TRBV3-2) and TRBJ1-6; 9 bases agree with TRBD1. The source material was peripheral blood, sampled in a trial of Ad26.COV2.S vaccine versus placebo. The CDR3 sequence: CASRAGTGYNSPLHF. In nucleotides, the CDR3 is TGTGCCAGCCGCGCCGGGACAGGGTATAATTCACCCCTCCACTTT.